This T cell receptor (beta chain) comes out of a study of regulatory T cells in long-lasting Graves disease. Overall study findings and caveats: TRBV28 was favored in persistent disease, as were TRBJ1-2 and TRBJ2-5. A greater number of public clonotypes (more than 2,500) was shared by persistent patients than by new patients (approximately 910).

Construction of TCR beta libraries relied on iRepertoire HTBI primers and on Arm-PCR targeting CDR3 regions. TCRdb called the multiplex PCR reads again in MiXCR, with one record for every CDR3 protein. This table has approximately 400,000 distinct CDR3 sequences, 14% to 15% appearing once. Time point denoted: newly diagnosed GD, antithyroid drugs for less than 3 months. PBMCs provided the RNA from which the TCR library was made. Germline lookup yields CDR1 MNHEY and CDR2 SVGEGT. The length of the CDR3 is 12 residues. V was pared by 7 bases and J by 7 bases, with 13 bases between. A note on this clonotype: Its antigen is currently unknown.

This sample also belongs to another study, concerning T cells in Graves' hyperthyroidism and ophthalmopathy. That study reports: Uncontrolled infection, other autoimmune disease, pregnancy and lactation each barred patients from inclusion. The TCR CDR3 first-round RT-PCR relied on the HTBI primer set.

The origin of this receptor is a young woman with Graves disease. The sequencing here drew on peripheral blood mononuclear cells (PBMCs), taken at new diagnosis, from a patient treated with antithyroid drugs. V usage is TRBV6-2 or TRBV6-3 and J usage is TRBJ1-1; D not resolved. Here the CDR3 reads CASTPRTGEAFF. CDR3 nucleotide sequence: TGTGCCAGCACCCCCCGCACGGGTGAAGCTTTCTTT.